This TCR beta chain was captured in a study of blood T cell repertoires in COVID-19. The wider study: The United States, Italy and Spain provided the acute and convalescent COVID-19 samples. The analysed material was cDNA or gDNA that came from T cells, B-cell-depleted T cells, or PBMCs.

Germline lookup yields CDR1 SGHRS and CDR2 YFSETQ. Trimming cost V 4 bases and J 9 bases; bases outside gene matches: 8. The CDR3 is 15 residues long. Original methodology: Reference gene primer amplification gave estimated nucleated cell counts. Libraries were prepared by immunoSEQ multiplex PCR; TCRdb keeps only in-frame clonotypes and omits some of them. V and J calls and clone size are as listed in that table; D and trimming were resolved from the DNA. This table holds tens of thousands of clones, around 90% found once. The sequencing sample was made of peripheral blood. This chain links TRBV5-1 with TRBJ2-1; 12 bases match TRBD1. This clonotype was sampled from a man older than 75 with acute or convalescent COVID-19. In nucleotides, the CDR3 is TGCGCCAGCAGCGTAGCCGGGACAGGGGGCGGTGAGCAGTTCTTC. This gives the protein CASSVAGTGGGEQFF.